This T cell receptor (beta chain) was sequenced in a study of radiation and T cells in renal cell carcinoma. Study-wide results and caveats: From baseline, blood top tumor clonotypes peaked at 2 weeks post-radiation.

Stated time point: blood 4 weeks post-SBRT, at nephrectomy. This sample's treatment: 15 Gy SBRT to primary tumor, nephrectomy 4 weeks later. Nephrectomy followed 15 Gy stereotactic body radiation by 4 weeks. Radiation-treated patients gave blood at baseline, week 2 and week 4. The tumor was a clear cell renal cell carcinoma. The data were produced by immunoSEQ multiplex PCR, yet TCRdb's version contains in-frame clones alone and is incomplete. This sample yields 25,000 to 40,000 clones, of which about 85% are seen a single time; roughly a third belongs to the top ten. From germline, CDR1 is WNHNN and CDR2 SYGVQD (reference sequence). The CDR3 contains 13 residues. V was clipped by 5 bases and J by 0 bases, with 8 bases between them. Details on this clone: No antigen is known for it.

Source: blood, taken from a patient whose treatment included radiotherapy and nephrectomy. The chain is built from TRBV10-1 and TRBJ2-7; no firm D call. The clonotype was recovered from a man in his sixties with renal cell carcinoma. CDR3 nucleotides: TGCGCCAGCAGTCCAGGTACCTCCTACGAGCAGTACTTC. Translated: CASSPGTSYEQYF.